Given below is one T cell receptor (beta chain) in context. The data belong to a study of OX40 agonist ivuxolimab in advanced cancers. Here immunoSEQ multiplex PCR was the method, and the copy in TCRdb shows in-frame clones only, minus some. Of roughly 57,000 clones listed, roughly three quarters are singletons. Sequencing was performed on CD4+ or CD8+ T cells sorted from blood, taken in a trial of the OX40 agonist ivuxolimab. This clonotype was obtained from an adult with an advanced solid tumor such as melanoma, head and neck, liver or kidney cancer.

The DNA of the CDR3 is TGCAGTGCTAGAGAGGAGACCCAGTACTTC. Protein sequence: CSAREETQYF. The V gene is TRBV20-1, the J gene TRBJ2-5; D remains unclear. The CDR3 consists of 10 residues. Germline lookup yields CDR1 DFQATT and CDR2 SNEGSKA (reference sequence). Trimming left V 0 bases short and J 5 bases short, with 1 base between.